The 26 T cell receptor beta chains below come from one sample, sequenced in a study of cytomegalovirus exposure and HLA in healthy donors (TCRdb year 2017). The library relied on the immunoSEQ multiplex PCR assay. For the multiplex PCR, a mixture combining 60 forward primers for TCR Vbeta segments and 13 reverse primers for TCR Jbeta segments was used. Entries here come from immuneACCESS through TCRdb and include only in-frame sequences with V and J called. Some clones fail to appear in such tables; in the studies checked, an unresolved V gene covers under half of the shortfall, and the cause of the remainder is unknown. The sample profile shows about 140,000 clones; roughly 80% of them were found once. The top ten constitute less than 1.5% of the sample. Sequencing was done on a sample of PBMCs. These TCRs come from a female donor in good health and CMV-seronegative.

The table lists this clone with a count of one. This CDR3 reads CASSLLGTGTSYEQYF. The CDR3 region has the DNA TGCGCCAGCAGCTTGCTGGGGACAGGGACATCCTACGAGCAGTACTTC. The chain joins TRBV5-1 to TRBJ2-7, with TRBD1 identical over 9 bases. CDR1 is SGHRS, CDR2 YFSETQ, per germline. The CDR3 contains 16 residues. The ends lost 1 base at V and 1 base at J; junction bases unmatched: 6.

V is TRBV27 and J is TRBJ2-1, with 7 nucleotides matching TRBD2. The J segment lost 4 bases and the V segment lost 2 bases, leaving 8 bases of the junction unmatched. The germline gives CDR1 MNHEY, CDR2 SMNVEV (reference sequence). CDR3 length: 16 residues. CDR3 bases: TGTGCCAGCAGTTTAACTAGCGTCCTTCCATACAATGAGCAGTTCTTC. Protein: CASSLTSVLPYNEQFF.

V usage is TRBV19 and J usage is TRBJ1-5; D may be TRBD1 (6 bases). Germline assignment: CDR1 LNHDA and CDR2 SQIVND (reference sequence). The CDR3 has 17 residues. Trimming removed 5 bases at V and 0 bases at J, with 17 bases between. This CDR3 is CASSSPGHRPSNQPQHF. In DNA form, the CDR3 reads TGTGCCAGTAGTTCCCCGGGACACCGCCCTAGCAATCAGCCCCAGCATTTT.

The chain has TRBV6-1 and TRBJ1-2; 7 nucleotides line up with TRBD1. The CDR3 runs 14 residues. Germline CDR1 and CDR2: MNHNS and SASEGT. Germline trimming cut 5 bases from V and 4 bases from J; bases unmatched to any gene: 7. In DNA form, the CDR3 reads TGTGCCAGCAGTCCTCCGGGACAGAGCTATGGCTACACCTTC. Translating it yields CASSPPGQSYGYTF.

In nucleotides, the CDR3 is TGTGCCAGTAGTCCCGGGACAGGTAGTCTGAACACTGAAGCTTTCTTT. This sequence encodes CASSPGTGSLNTEAFF. The chain couples TRBV19 to TRBJ1-1; 8 bases align to TRBD1. The germline gives CDR1 LNHDA, CDR2 SQIVND (reference sequence). This CDR3 region has 16 residues. After removal of 5 bases from V and 0 bases from J, the junction contained 8 bases not matched to a gene. The full variable domain, in which reference TRBV19 and TRBJ1-1 provide the parts outside the CDR3, is DGGITQSPKYLFRKEGQNVTLSCEQNLNHDAMYWYRQDPGQGLRLIYYSQIVNDFQKGDIAEGYSVSREKKESFPLTVTSAQKNPTAFYLCASSPGTGSLNTEAFFGQGTRLTVV.

This clone showed up just once. V gene TRBV5-1 combines with J gene TRBJ2-7, with 7 bases aligning to TRBD1. Germline V gives CDR1 SGHRS, CDR2 YFSETQ. V lost 3 bases to trimming and J lost 4 bases; unmatched junction nucleotides: 4. This CDR3 contains 13 residues. CDR3 sequence: CASSWDSRYEQYF. CDR3 coding DNA: TGCGCCAGCAGCTGGGACAGTAGGTACGAGCAGTACTTC.

The chain recombines TRBV19 with TRBJ1-1; TRBD1 matches at 9 bases. V lost 5 bases, J lost 1 base, and 5 bases stayed unmatched. The CDR3 is made up of 15 amino acids. Germline CDR1 reads LNHDA; CDR2 reads SQIVND (reference sequence). The CDR3: CASSLRQGGNTEAFF. The DNA for the CDR3 is TGTGCCAGTAGTCTACGACAGGGGGGGAACACTGAAGCTTTCTTT.

The V gene is TRBV6-5, the J gene TRBJ1-2, with 8 nucleotides matching TRBD1. The CDR3 runs 15 residues. The trim removed 9 bases at V and 6 bases at J, leaving 15 bases unmatched. Per germline, CDR1 MNHEY and CDR2 SVGAGI. The DNA for the CDR3 is TGTGCCAGTTTAGGGAATCAGGGGGCTAGAAATGGCTACACCTTC. It encodes CASLGNQGARNGYTF.

This clone came up once. The genes are TRBV7-3 and TRBJ2-1; perhaps TRBD2 as D (6 bases). From germline, CDR1 is SGHTA and CDR2 FQGTGA. This CDR3 has 15 amino acids. V was trimmed by 4 bases and J by 4 bases, leaving 14 bases between them. The CDR3 is CASSSRGNQYNEQFF. The CDR3 coding sequence is TGTGCCAGCAGCTCCCGGGGGAACCAGTACAATGAGCAGTTCTTC.

V is TRBV30 and J is TRBJ2-7; TRBD2 matches 9 bases. Losses at the gene ends were 3 bases for V and 5 bases for J; bases not matched to a gene: 2. This CDR3 has 12 amino acids. Per germline, CDR1 GTSNPN and CDR2 SVGIG (reference sequence). The CDR3 here is CAWRASGNEQYF. CDR3 DNA sequence: TGTGCCTGGAGAGCTAGCGGGAACGAGCAGTACTTC. The whole variable domain, remainder taken from reference TRBV30 and TRBJ2-7, is SQTIHQWPATLVQPVGSPLSLECTVEGTSNPNLYWYRQAAGRGLQLLFYSVGIGQISSEVPQNLSASRPQDRQFILSSKKLLLSDSGFYLCAWRASGNEQYFGPGTRLTVT.

The sample holds a few counts of this clone. The chain combines TRBV6-1 with TRBJ1-4, with D hard to call. Trimming removed 6 bases at V and 4 bases at J, with 15 bases between. The CDR3 sequence is 15 residues long. Germline V lookup: CDR1 MNHNS, CDR2 SASEGT. The CDR3 DNA sequence: TGTGCCAGCAGGACAATGGCATCTGGTAATGAAAAACTGTTTTTT. Its protein product is CASRTMASGNEKLFF.

The J gene is TRBJ1-3, the V gene TRBV5-6, with 9 bases aligning to TRBD1. CDR3 size: 16 residues. Per germline, CDR1 SGHDT and CDR2 YYEEEE. Unmatched junction bases numbered 10, after V lost 1 base and J lost 8 bases. The CDR3 here is CASSLIRDRVTDTIYF. CDR3 DNA sequence: TGTGCCAGCAGCTTGATTAGGGACAGGGTTACGGACACCATATATTTT.

The rearrangement joins TRBV18 to TRBJ2-5; the match to TRBD2 covers 12 bases. This CDR3 spans 14 amino acids. Germline V gene data show CDR1 as KGHSH and CDR2 as LQKENI. V shed 5 bases and J 4 bases; nucleotides not matched to a gene: 2. CDR3 region: CASSALAGGETQYF. The CDR3 coding sequence is TGTGCCAGCTCAGCACTAGCGGGAGGAGAGACCCAGTACTTC.

In DNA form, the CDR3 reads TGTGCCAGCAGTAGTCTAGCGGGAGGCCACTACGAGCAGTACTTC. Protein sequence: CASSSLAGGHYEQYF. The chain links TRBV2 to TRBJ2-7; 11 nucleotides line up with TRBD2. CDR1 and CDR2 from the germline V gene are SNHLY and FYNNEI. With 5 bases clipped from V and 3 bases from J, the junction kept 6 bases outside the gene matches. The CDR3 is made up of 15 amino acids.

CDR3 DNA: TGTGCCGGACAGGGGTCCGCCGAAGCTTTCTTT. Residues: CAGQGSAEAFF. V and J are TRBV6-1 and TRBJ1-1; 9 positions match TRBD1. J lost 8 bases, V lost 11 bases, and 6 bases had no gene match. Per the germline V gene, CDR1 is MNHNS and CDR2 is SASEGT. The CDR3 sequence is 11 residues long.

In its sample, this clone was seen a few times. J is TRBJ1-4 and V is TRBV19; no clear D gene. The CDR3 length is 14 residues. Germline CDR1 and CDR2: LNHDA and SQIVND (reference sequence). Trimming pared 3 bases from V and 5 bases from J, leaving 10 bases between. This CDR3 is CASSMIGNNEKLFF. The CDR3 DNA follows: TGTGCCAGTAGTATGATCGGGAACAATGAAAAACTGTTTTTT.

This chain uses TRBV6-5 with TRBJ2-1; 8 bases fit TRBD2. Germline trimming cut 2 bases from V and 10 bases from J; bases unmatched to any gene: 10. The CDR3 length is 15 residues. Germline loops: CDR1 MNHEY, CDR2 SVGAGI. The CDR3 bases are TGTGCCAGCAGTTACGTTAGCGGGACCCTCGGGGAGCAGTTCTTC. This translates into CASSYVSGTLGEQFF.

The gene calls are TRBV28 and TRBJ2-7; 8 positions agree with TRBD1. The CDR3 contains 12 residues. J lost 6 bases, V lost 6 bases, and 4 bases had no gene match. The germline gives CDR1 MDHEN, CDR2 SYDVKM. CDR3 in amino acids: CASRGTGGEQYF. CDR3 coding DNA: TGTGCCAGCAGAGGGACAGGAGGCGAGCAGTACTTC.

CDR3 in DNA: TGCGCCAGCAGCCAAGTTGGGAGAAAAGAGCAGTTCTTC. Translated: CASSQVGRKEQFF. J is TRBJ2-1 and V is TRBV4-1, with a weak D call TRBD2 (5 bases). CDR3 length: 13 amino acids. The ends were cut back, 1 base at V and 10 bases at J, with 11 bases in the middle. Germline CDR1 is MGHRA and CDR2 is YSYEKL.

This chain connects TRBV19 to TRBJ2-7; the D gene is possibly TRBD1 (7 bases). The CDR3 spans 15 residues. From germline, CDR1 is LNHDA and CDR2 SQIVND (reference sequence). V lost 3 bases and J lost 2, with 14 bases in between. For the CDR3, the DNA is TGTGCCAGTAGTATTGGGGGGACAGCCGCCTACGAGCAGTACTTC. The encoded protein is CASSIGGTAAYEQYF. Full variable domain (missing parts from reference TRBV19 and TRBJ2-7): DGGITQSPKYLFRKEGQNVTLSCEQNLNHDAMYWYRQDPGQGLRLIYYSQIVNDFQKGDIAEGYSVSREKKESFPLTVTSAQKNPTAFYLCASSIGGTAAYEQYFGPGTRLTVT.

The table lists this clone with a few counts. For the CDR3, the DNA is TGTGCCAGCTCGACAAGCTCCTACAATGAGCAGTTCTTC. Its translation is CASSTSSYNEQFF. The V and J genes are TRBV6-1 and TRBJ2-1; D is uncertain. With 8 bases removed from V and 0 bases from J, the gap between germline ends came to 8 bases. This CDR3 region has 13 residues. Per germline, CDR1 MNHNS and CDR2 SASEGT.

The chain uses TRBV6-5 and TRBJ2-1; 8 nucleotides line up with TRBD2. Unmatched junction bases numbered 8, after V lost 1 base and J lost 6 bases. The V gene's germline CDR1 is MNHEY and CDR2 SVGAGI. The CDR3 covers 16 residues. The CDR3 reads CASSYYHLAGLNEQFF. CDR3 DNA: TGTGCCAGCAGTTACTACCATCTAGCGGGCCTCAATGAGCAGTTCTTC.

This chain uses TRBV7-9 with TRBJ1-1; D perhaps matches TRBD1 (5 bases). This CDR3 comprises 15 residues. Germline loops: CDR1 SEHNR, CDR2 FQNEAQ (reference sequence). V was clipped by 5 bases and J by 4 bases, with 17 bases between them. The CDR3 spells CASSPGSDTGTEAFF. CDR3 nucleotides: TGTGCCAGCAGCCCGGGCTCGGACACTGGCACTGAAGCTTTCTTT.

The chain carries TRBV27 and TRBJ2-2; D possibly corresponds to TRBD1 (5 bases). The V gene lost 4 bases and the J gene lost 4 bases, with 7 bases spanning the gap. The CDR3 totals 13 residues. Germline V gene sequence: CDR1 MNHEY, CDR2 SMNVEV (reference sequence). The CDR3 loop reads CASSWGGTGELFF. The CDR3 DNA reads TGTGCCAGCAGTTGGGGCGGCACCGGGGAGCTGTTTTTT.

This clone was picked up a small number of times. This chain connects TRBV27 to TRBJ2-5; D is perhaps TRBD1 (6 bases). This CDR3 region has 15 residues. Trimming took 1 base from V and 2 from J, leaving 11 bases between them. Germline CDR1 MNHEY, CDR2 SMNVEV (reference sequence). CDR3 coding DNA: TGTGCCAGCAGTTTATTTAGGACAGAGCAAGAGACCCAGTACTTC. Protein product: CASSLFRTEQETQYF.

The rearrangement links TRBV5-6 to TRBJ2-2, with D possibly TRBD2 on 5 matching bases. V lost 4 bases and J lost 2, with 12 bases in between. Germline V CDR1 and CDR2: SGHDT, YYEEEE. CDR3 length equals 15 residues. The CDR3 nucleotides are TGTGCCAGCAGCCTGACTACCTTAAACACCGGGGAGCTGTTTTTT. Protein sequence: CASSLTTLNTGELFF. The full variable domain, its missing parts supplied by reference TRBV5-6 and TRBJ2-2, is DAGVTQSPTHLIKTRGQQVTLRCSPKSGHDTVSWYQQALGQGPQFIFQYYEEEERQRGNFPDRFSGHQFPNYSSELNVNALLLGDSALYLCASSLTTLNTGELFFGEGSRLTVL.